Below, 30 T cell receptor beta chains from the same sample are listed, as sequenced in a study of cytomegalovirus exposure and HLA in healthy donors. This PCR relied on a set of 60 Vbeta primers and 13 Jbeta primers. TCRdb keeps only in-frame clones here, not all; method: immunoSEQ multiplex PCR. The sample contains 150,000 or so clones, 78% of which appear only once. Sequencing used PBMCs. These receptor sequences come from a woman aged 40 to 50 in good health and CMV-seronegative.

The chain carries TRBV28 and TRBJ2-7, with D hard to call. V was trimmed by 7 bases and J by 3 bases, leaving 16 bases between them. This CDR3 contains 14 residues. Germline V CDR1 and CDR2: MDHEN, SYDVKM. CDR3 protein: CASTPAGLNYEQYF. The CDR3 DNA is TGTGCCAGCACCCCCGCCGGGTTAAACTACGAGCAGTACTTC. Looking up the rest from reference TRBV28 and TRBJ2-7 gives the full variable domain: DVKVTQSSRYLVKRTGEKVFLECVQDMDHENMFWYRQDPGLGLRLIYFSYDVKMKEKGDIPEGYSVSREKKERFSLILESASTNQTSMYLCASTPAGLNYEQYFGPGTRLTVT.

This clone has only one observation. The chain's CDR3 is CASSLLAGGYNEQFF. CDR3 nucleotides: TGTGCCAGCAGCTTACTAGCGGGGGGCTACAATGAGCAGTTCTTC. This rearrangement joins TRBV11-2 to TRBJ2-1, with 11 bases that match TRBD2. CDR3 length: 15 amino acids. V lost 2 bases, J lost 3 bases, and 0 bases stayed unmatched. From germline, CDR1 is SGHAT and CDR2 FQNNGV.

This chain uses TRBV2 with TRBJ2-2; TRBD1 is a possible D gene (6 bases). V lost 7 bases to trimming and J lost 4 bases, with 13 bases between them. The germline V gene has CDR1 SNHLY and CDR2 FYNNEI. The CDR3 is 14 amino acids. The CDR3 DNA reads TGTGCCAGCAAGTTACAGGGACGCACCGGGGAGCTGTTTTTT. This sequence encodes CASKLQGRTGELFF.

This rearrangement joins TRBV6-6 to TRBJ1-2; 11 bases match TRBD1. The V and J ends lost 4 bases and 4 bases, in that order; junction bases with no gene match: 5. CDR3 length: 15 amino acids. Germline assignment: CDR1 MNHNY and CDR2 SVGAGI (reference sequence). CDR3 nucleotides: TGTGCCAGCAGTTCCTGGGACAGGGGGGCCTATGGCTACACCTTC. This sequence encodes CASSSWDRGAYGYTF.

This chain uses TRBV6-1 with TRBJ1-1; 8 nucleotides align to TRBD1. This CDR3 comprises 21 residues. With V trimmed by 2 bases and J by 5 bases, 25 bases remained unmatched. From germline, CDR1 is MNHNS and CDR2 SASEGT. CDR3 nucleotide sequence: TGTGCCAGCAGTGAAATGATCCGGGCAAGACCTGTTACAGGGGGTTTAACTGAAGCTTTCTTT. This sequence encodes CASSEMIRARPVTGGLTEAFF.

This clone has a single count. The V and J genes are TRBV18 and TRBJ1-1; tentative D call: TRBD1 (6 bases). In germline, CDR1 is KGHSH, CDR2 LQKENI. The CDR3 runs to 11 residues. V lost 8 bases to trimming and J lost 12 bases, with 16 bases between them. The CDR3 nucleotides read TGTGCCAGCGCGGTCCAGGGGTCCCCTTTCTTT. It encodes CASAVQGSPFF.

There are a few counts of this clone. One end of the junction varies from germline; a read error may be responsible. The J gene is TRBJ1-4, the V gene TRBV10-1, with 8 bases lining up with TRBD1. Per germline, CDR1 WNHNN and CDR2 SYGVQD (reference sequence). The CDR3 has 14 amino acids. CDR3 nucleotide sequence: TGCGCCAGCCGTGAGGACAGGGCTGAAGAAAAACTGTTTTTT. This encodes CASREDRAEEKLFF.

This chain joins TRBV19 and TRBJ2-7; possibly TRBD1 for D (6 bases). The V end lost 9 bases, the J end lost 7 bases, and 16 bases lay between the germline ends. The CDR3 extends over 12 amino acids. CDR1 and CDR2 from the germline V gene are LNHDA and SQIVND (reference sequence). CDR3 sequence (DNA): TGTGCCAGCGGACAGTGGCTGGGGGAGCAGTACTTC. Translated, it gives CASGQWLGEQYF.

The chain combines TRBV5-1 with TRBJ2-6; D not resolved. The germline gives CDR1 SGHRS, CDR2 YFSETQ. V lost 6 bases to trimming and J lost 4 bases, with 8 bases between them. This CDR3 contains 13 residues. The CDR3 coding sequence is TGCGCCAGCACCCCCGGGGGGGCCAACGTCCTGACTTTC. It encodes CASTPGGANVLTF.

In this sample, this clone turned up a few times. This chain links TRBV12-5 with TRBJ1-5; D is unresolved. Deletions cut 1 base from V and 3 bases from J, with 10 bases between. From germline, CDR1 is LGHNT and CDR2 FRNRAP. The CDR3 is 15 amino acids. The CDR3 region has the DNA TGTGCTAGTGGTTTGGGCAGGCCTTACAATCAGCCCCAGCATTTT. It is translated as CASGLGRPYNQPQHF.

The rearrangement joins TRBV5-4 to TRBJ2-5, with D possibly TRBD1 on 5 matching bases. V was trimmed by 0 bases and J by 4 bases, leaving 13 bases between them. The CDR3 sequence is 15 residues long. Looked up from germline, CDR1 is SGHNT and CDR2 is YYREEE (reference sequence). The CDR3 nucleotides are TGTGCCAGCAGCTTGGGAGGCGGTAGGGGAGAGACCCAGTACTTC. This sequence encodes CASSLGGGRGETQYF.

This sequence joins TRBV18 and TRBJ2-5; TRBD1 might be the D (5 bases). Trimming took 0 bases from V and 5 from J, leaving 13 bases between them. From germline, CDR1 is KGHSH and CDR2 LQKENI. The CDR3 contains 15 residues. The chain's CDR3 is CASSPPPGYMETQYF. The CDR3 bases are TGTGCCAGCTCACCACCCCCAGGGTATATGGAGACCCAGTACTTC. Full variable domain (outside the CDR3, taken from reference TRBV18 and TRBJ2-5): NAGVMQNPRHLVRRRGQEARLRCSPMKGHSHVYWYRQLPEEGLKFMVYLQKENIIDESGMPKERFSAEFPKEGPSILRIQQVVRGDSAAYFCASSPPPGYMETQYFGPGTRLLVL.

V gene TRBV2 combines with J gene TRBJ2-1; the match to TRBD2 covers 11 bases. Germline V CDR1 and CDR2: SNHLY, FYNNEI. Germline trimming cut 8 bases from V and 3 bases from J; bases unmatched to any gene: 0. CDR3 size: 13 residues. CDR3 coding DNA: TGTGCCAGCGGACTAGCGGGCTACAATGAGCAGTTCTTC. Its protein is CASGLAGYNEQFF.

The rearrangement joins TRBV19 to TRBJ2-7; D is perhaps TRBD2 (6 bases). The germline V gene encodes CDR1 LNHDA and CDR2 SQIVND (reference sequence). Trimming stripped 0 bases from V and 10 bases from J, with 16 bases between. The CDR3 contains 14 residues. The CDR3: CASSIDLEGHLQYF. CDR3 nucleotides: TGTGCCAGTAGTATAGATCTGGAGGGCCACCTCCAGTACTTC.

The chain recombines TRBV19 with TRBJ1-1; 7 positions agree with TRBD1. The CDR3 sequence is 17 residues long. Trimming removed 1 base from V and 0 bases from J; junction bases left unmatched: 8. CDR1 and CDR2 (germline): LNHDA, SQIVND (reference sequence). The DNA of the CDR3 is TGTGCCAGTAGTATAGTTTCGGACAGGAGAATGAACACTGAAGCTTTCTTT. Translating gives CASSIVSDRRMNTEAFF. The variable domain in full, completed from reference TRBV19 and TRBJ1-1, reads DGGITQSPKYLFRKEGQNVTLSCEQNLNHDAMYWYRQDPGQGLRLIYYSQIVNDFQKGDIAEGYSVSREKKESFPLTVTSAQKNPTAFYLCASSIVSDRRMNTEAFFGQGTRLTVV.

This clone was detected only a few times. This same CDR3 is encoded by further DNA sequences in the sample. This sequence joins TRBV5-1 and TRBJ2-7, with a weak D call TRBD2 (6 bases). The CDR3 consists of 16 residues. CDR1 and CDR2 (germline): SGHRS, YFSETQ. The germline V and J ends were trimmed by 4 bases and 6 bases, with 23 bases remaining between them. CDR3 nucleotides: TGCGCCAGCAGCCCTATCTCGGGGGTTCCGATGGGCGAGCAGTACTTC. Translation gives CASSPISGVPMGEQYF.

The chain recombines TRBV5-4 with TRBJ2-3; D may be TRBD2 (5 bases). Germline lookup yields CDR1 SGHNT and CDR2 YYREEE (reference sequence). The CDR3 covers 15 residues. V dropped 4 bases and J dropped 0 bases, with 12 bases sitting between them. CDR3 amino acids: CASSTSRRSTDTQYF. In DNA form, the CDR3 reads TGTGCCAGCAGCACCAGTAGGAGGAGCACAGATACGCAGTATTTT.

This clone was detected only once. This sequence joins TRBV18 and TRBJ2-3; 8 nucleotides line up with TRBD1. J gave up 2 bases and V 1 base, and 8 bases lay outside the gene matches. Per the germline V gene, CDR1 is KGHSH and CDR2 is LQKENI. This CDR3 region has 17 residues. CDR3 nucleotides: TGTGCCAGCTCACCACAAGGTCCGGGACAGGACACAGATACGCAGTATTTT. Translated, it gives CASSPQGPGQDTDTQYF.

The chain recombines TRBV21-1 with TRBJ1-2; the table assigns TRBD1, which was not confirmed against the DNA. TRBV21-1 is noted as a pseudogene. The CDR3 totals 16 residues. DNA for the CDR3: TGTGCCAGCAGCAAACCATCCGGGACAGGGGAGTCTGGCTACACCTTC. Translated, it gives CASSKPSGTGESGYTF.

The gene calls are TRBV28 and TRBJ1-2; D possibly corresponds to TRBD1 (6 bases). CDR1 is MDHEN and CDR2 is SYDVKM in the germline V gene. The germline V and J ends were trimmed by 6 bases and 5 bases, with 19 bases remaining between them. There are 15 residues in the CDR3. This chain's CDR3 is CASRGGRGNPYGYTF. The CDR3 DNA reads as TGTGCCAGCAGGGGGGGGAGGGGGAACCCTTATGGCTACACCTTC.

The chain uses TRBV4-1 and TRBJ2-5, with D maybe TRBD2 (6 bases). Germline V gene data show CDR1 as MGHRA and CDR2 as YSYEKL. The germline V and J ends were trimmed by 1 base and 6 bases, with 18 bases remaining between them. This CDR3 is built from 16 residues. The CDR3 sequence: CASSQVVAAGSKTQYF. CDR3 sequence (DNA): TGCGCCAGCAGCCAAGTGGTGGCCGCGGGATCTAAGACCCAGTACTTC.

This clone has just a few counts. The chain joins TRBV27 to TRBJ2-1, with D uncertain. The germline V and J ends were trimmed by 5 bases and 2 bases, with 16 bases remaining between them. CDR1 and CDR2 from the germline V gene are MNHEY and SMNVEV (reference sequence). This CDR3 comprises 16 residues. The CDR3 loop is CASSPLMAGPYNEQFF. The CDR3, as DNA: TGTGCCAGCAGTCCCCTGATGGCAGGTCCCTACAATGAGCAGTTCTTC.

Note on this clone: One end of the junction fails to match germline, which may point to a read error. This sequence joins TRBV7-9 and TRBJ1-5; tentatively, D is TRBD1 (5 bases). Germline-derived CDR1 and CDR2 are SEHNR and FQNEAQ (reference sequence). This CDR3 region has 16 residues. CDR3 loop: CSSSLTGGRGNQPQHF. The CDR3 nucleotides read TGTTCCAGCAGCTTAACGGGGGGTCGGGGCAATCAGCCCCAGCATTTT.

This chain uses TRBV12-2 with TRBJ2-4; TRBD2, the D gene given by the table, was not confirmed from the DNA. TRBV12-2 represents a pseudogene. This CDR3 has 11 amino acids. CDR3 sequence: CASRLRGNQYF. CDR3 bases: TGTGCAAGTCGCTTGCGAGGGAATCAGTACTTC.

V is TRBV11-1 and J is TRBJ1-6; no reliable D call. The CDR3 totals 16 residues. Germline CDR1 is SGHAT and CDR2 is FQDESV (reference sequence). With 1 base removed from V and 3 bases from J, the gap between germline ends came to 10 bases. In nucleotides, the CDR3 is TGTGCCAGCAGCTTAGAACAACCCGTCTATAATTCACCCCTCCACTTT. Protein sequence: CASSLEQPVYNSPLHF.

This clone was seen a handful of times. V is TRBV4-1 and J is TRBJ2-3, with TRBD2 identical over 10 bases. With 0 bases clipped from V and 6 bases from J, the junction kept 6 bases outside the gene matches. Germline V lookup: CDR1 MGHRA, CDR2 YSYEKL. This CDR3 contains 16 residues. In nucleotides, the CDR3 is TGCGCCAGCAGCCAAGACGCTAGCGGGGGACCTGATACGCAGTATTTT. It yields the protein CASSQDASGGPDTQYF.

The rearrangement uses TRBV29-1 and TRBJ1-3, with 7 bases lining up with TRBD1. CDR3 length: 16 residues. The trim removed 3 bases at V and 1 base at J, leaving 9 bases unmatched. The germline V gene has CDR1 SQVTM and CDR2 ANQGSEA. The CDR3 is CSVEVSLRGSGNTIYF. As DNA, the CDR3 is TGCAGCGTTGAGGTCTCCCTCAGGGGGTCTGGAAACACCATATATTTT.

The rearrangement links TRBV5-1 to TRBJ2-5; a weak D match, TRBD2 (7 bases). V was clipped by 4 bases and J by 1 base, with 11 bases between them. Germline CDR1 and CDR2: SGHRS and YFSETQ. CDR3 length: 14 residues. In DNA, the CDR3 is TGCGCCAGCAGCAAGGGGGGGACCCAAGAGACCCAGTACTTC. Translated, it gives CASSKGGTQETQYF. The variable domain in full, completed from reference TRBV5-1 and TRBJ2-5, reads KAGVTQTPRYLIKTRGQQVTLSCSPISGHRSVSWYQQTPGQGLQFLFEYFSETQRNKGNFPGRFSGRQFSNSRSEMNVSTLELGDSALYLCASSKGGTQETQYFGPGTRLLVL.

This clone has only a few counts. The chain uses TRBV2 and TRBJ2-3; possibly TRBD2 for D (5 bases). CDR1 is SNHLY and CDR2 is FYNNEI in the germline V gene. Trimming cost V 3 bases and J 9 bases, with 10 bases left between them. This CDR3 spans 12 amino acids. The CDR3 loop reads CASSDRTATQYF. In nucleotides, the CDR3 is TGTGCCAGCAGTGACAGGACTGCCACGCAGTATTTT.

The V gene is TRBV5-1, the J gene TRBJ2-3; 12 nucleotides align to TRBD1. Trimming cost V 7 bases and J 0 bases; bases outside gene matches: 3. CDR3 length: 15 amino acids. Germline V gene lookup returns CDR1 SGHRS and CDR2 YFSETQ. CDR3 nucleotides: TGCGCCAGCGGAGGGACAGGGGGCAGCACAGATACGCAGTATTTT. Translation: CASGGTGGSTDTQYF.